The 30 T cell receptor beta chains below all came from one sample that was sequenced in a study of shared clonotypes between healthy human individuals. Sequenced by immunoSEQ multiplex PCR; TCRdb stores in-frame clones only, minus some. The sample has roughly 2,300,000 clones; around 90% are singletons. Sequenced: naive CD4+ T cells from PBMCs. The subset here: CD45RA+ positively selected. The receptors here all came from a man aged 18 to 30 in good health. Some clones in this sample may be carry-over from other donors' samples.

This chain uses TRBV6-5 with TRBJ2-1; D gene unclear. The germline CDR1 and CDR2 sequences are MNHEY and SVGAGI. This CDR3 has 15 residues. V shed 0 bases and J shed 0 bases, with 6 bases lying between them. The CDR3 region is CASSYSGVSYNEQFF. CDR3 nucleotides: TGTGCCAGCAGTTACTCCGGCGTCTCCTACAATGAGCAGTTCTTC.

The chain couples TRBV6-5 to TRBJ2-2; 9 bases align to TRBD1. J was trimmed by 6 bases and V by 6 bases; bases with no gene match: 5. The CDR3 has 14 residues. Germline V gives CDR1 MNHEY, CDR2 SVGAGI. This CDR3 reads CASRQQGAAGELFF. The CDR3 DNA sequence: TGTGCCAGCAGGCAACAGGGGGCGGCCGGGGAGCTGTTTTTT.

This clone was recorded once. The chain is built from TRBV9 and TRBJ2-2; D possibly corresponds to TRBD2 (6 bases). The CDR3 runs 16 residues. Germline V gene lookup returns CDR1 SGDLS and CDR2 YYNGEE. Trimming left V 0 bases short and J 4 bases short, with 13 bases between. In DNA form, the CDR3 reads TGTGCCAGCAGCGTAGGCGGGACTCGAACCACCGGGGAGCTGTTTTTT. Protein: CASSVGGTRTTGELFF.

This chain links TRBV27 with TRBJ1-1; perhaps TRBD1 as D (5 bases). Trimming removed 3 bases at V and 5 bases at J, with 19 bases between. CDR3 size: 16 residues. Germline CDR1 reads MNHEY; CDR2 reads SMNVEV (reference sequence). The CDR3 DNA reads TGTGCCAGCAGTTTGGGCCCGCAGGGTTACGGAACTGAAGCTTTCTTT. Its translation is CASSLGPQGYGTEAFF.

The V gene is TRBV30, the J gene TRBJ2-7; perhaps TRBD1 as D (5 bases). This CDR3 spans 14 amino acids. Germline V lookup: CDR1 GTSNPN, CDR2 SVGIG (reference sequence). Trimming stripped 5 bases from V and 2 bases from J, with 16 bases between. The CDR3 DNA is TGTGCCTGGCGCTCAGGGTTTCCCCCCTACGAGCAGTACTTC. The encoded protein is CAWRSGFPPYEQYF.

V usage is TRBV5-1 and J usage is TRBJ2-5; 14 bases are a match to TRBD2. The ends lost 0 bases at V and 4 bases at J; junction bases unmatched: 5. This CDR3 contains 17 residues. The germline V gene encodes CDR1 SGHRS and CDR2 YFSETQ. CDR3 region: CASSLASGLAGAETQYF. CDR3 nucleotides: TGCGCCAGCAGCTTGGCTTCGGGACTAGCGGGAGCAGAGACCCAGTACTTC.

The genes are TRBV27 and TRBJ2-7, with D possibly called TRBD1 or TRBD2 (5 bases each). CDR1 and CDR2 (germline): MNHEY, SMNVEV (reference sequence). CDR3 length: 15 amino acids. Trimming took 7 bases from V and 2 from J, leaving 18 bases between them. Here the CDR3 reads CASISTGTAAYEQYF. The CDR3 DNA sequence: TGTGCCAGCATCTCCACCGGGACCGCCGCCTACGAGCAGTACTTC.

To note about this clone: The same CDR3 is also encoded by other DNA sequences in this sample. The CDR3 DNA is TGTGCCAGCAGCTTAGGGTCGGGGAACACTGAAGCTTTCTTT. The encoded protein is CASSLGSGNTEAFF. The V and J genes are TRBV7-6 and TRBJ1-1; D is undetermined. V lost 1 base and J lost 1, with 7 bases in between. This CDR3 is built from 14 residues. The germline gives CDR1 SGHVS, CDR2 FNYEAQ.

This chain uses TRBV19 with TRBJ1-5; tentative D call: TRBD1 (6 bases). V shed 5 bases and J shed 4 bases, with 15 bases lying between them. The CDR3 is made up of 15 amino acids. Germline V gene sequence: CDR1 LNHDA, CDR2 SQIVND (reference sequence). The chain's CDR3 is CASSYTGTTNQPQHF. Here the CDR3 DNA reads TGTGCCAGTAGTTATACCGGGACAACGAATCAGCCCCAGCATTTT.

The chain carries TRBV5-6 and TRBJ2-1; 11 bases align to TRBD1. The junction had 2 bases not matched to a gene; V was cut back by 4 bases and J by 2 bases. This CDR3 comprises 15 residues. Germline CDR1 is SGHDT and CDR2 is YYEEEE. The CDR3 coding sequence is TGTGCCAGCAGCACGGGACAGGGGGCCTACAATGAGCAGTTCTTC. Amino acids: CASSTGQGAYNEQFF.

CDR3 region: CASREVAGGAYNEQFF. The CDR3 coding sequence is TGTGCCAGCAGAGAAGTAGCGGGAGGCGCCTACAATGAGCAGTTCTTC. The V call is TRBV6-4, the J call TRBJ2-1; 10 bases fit TRBD2. The CDR3 totals 16 residues. V gave up 6 bases and J gave up 2 bases; unmatched junction bases: 7. Germline assignment: CDR1 MRHNA and CDR2 SNTAGT.

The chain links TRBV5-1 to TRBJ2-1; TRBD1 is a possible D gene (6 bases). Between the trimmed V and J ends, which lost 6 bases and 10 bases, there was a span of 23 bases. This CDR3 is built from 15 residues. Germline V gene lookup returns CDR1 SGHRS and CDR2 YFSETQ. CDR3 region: CASNPPETGIGEQFF. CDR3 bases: TGCGCCAGCAACCCTCCCGAAACAGGGATCGGCGAGCAGTTCTTC.

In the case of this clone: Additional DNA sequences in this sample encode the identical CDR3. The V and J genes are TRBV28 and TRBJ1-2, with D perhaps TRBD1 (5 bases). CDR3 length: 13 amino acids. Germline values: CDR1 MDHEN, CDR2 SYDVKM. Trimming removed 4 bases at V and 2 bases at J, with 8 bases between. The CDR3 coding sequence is TGTGCCAGCAGTTACCAGGGAAACTATGGCTACACCTTC. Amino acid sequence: CASSYQGNYGYTF.

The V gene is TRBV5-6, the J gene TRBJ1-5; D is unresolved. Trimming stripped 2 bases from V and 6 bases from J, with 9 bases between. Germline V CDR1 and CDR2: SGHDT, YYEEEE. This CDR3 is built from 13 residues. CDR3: CASSLSRVQPQHF. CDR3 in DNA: TGTGCCAGCAGCTTAAGTCGAGTTCAGCCCCAGCATTTT.

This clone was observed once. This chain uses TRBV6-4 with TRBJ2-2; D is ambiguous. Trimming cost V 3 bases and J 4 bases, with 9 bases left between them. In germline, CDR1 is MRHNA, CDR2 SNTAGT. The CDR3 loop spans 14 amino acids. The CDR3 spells CASSDQSFTGELFF. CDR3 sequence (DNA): TGTGCCAGCAGTGATCAGTCCTTCACCGGGGAGCTGTTTTTT.

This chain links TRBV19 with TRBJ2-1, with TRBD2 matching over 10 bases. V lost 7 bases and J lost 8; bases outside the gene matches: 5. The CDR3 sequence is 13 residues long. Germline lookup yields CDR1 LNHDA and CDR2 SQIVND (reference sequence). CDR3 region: CASNLAGVYEQFF. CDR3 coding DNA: TGTGCCAGTAATCTAGCGGGAGTTTATGAGCAGTTCTTC. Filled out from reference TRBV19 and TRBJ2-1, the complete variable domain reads DGGITQSPKYLFRKEGQNVTLSCEQNLNHDAMYWYRQDPGQGLRLIYYSQIVNDFQKGDIAEGYSVSREKKESFPLTVTSAQKNPTAFYLCASNLAGVYEQFFGPGTRLTVL.

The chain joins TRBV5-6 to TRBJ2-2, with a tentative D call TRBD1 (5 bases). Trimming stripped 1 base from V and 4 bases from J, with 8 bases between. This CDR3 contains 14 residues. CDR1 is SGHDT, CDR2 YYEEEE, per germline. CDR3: CASSLFRATGELFF. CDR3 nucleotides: TGTGCCAGCAGCTTGTTCAGGGCCACCGGGGAGCTGTTTTTT.

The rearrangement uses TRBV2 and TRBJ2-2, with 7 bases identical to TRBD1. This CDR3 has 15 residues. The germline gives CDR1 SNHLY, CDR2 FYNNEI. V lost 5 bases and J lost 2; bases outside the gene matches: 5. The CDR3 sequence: CASSMTGRNTGELFF. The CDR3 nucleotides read TGTGCCAGCAGTATGACAGGGAGAAACACCGGGGAGCTGTTTTTT.

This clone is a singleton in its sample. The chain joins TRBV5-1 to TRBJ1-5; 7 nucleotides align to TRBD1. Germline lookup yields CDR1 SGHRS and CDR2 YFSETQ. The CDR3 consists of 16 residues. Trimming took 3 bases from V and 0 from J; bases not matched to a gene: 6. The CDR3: CASSWGTADSNQPQHF. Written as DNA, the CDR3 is TGCGCCAGCAGCTGGGGGACAGCGGATAGCAATCAGCCCCAGCATTTT.

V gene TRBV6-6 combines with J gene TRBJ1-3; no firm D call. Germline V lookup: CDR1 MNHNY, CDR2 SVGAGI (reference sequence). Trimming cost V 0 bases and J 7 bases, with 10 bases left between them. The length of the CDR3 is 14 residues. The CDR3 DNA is TGTGCCAGCAGTTACTCGGATAGGGTCAACACCATATATTTT. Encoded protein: CASSYSDRVNTIYF.

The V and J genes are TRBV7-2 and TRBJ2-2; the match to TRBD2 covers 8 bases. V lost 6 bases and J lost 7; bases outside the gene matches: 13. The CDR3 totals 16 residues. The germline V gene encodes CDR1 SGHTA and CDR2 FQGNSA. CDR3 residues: CASRSGGRPRLGELFF. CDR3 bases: TGTGCCAGCAGGTCCGGCGGGAGGCCCAGACTCGGGGAGCTGTTTTTT.

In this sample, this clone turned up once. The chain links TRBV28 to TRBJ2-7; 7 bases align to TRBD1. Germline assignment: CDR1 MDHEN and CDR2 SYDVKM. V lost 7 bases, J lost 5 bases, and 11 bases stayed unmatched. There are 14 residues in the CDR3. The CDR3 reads CASTLDRPSHEQYF. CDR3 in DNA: TGTGCCAGCACCCTGGACAGGCCCAGCCACGAGCAGTACTTC.

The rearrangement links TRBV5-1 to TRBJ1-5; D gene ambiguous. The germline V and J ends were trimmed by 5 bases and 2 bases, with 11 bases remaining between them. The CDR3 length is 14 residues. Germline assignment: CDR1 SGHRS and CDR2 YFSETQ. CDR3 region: CASRLGLGNQPQHF. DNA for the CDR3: TGCGCCAGCAGGCTGGGCCTGGGCAATCAGCCCCAGCATTTT.

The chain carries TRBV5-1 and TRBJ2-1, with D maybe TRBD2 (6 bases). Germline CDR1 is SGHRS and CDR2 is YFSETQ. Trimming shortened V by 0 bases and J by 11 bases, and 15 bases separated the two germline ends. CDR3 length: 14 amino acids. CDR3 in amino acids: CASSLGTTDGKQFF. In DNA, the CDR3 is TGCGCCAGCAGCTTGGGGACTACCGACGGGAAGCAGTTCTTC. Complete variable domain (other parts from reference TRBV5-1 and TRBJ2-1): KAGVTQTPRYLIKTRGQQVTLSCSPISGHRSVSWYQQTPGQGLQFLFEYFSETQRNKGNFPGRFSGRQFSNSRSEMNVSTLELGDSALYLCASSLGTTDGKQFFGPGTRLTVL.

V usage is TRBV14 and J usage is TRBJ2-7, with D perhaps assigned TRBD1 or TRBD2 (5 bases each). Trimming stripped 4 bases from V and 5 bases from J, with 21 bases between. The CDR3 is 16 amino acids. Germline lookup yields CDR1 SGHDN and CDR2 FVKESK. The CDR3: CASSPYMGRARDEQYF. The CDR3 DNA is TGTGCCAGCAGCCCGTATATGGGACGGGCTCGGGACGAGCAGTACTTC.

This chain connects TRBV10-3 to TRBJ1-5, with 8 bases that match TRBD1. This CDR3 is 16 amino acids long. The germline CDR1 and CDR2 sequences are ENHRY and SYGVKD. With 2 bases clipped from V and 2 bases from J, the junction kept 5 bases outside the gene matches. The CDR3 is CAISEVMTGGNQPQHF. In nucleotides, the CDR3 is TGTGCCATCAGTGAGGTAATGACAGGGGGCAATCAGCCCCAGCATTTT.

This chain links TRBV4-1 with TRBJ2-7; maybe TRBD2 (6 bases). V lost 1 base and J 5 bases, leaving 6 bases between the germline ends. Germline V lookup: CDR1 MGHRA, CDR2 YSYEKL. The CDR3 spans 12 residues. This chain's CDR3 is CASSQVADEQYF. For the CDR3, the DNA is TGCGCCAGCAGCCAAGTAGCGGACGAGCAGTACTTC.

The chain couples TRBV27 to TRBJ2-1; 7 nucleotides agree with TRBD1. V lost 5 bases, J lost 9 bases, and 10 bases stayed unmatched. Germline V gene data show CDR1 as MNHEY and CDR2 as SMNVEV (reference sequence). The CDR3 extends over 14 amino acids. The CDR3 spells CASSITLGGSEQFF. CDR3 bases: TGTGCCAGCAGTATCACCCTAGGGGGCAGTGAGCAGTTCTTC.

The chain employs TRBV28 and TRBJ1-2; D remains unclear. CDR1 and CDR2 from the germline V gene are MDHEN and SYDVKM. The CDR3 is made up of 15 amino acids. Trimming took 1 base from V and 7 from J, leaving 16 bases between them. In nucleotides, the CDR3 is TGTGCCAGCAGTTTATTGGCCCTTAAGGACCGTGGCTACACCTTC. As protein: CASSLLALKDRGYTF.

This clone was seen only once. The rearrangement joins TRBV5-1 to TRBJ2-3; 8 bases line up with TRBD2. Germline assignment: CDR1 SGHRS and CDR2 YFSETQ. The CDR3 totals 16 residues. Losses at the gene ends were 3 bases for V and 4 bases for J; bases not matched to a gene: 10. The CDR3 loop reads CASSWGIAGGADTQYF. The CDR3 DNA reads TGCGCCAGCAGCTGGGGTATAGCCGGGGGGGCAGATACGCAGTATTTT.